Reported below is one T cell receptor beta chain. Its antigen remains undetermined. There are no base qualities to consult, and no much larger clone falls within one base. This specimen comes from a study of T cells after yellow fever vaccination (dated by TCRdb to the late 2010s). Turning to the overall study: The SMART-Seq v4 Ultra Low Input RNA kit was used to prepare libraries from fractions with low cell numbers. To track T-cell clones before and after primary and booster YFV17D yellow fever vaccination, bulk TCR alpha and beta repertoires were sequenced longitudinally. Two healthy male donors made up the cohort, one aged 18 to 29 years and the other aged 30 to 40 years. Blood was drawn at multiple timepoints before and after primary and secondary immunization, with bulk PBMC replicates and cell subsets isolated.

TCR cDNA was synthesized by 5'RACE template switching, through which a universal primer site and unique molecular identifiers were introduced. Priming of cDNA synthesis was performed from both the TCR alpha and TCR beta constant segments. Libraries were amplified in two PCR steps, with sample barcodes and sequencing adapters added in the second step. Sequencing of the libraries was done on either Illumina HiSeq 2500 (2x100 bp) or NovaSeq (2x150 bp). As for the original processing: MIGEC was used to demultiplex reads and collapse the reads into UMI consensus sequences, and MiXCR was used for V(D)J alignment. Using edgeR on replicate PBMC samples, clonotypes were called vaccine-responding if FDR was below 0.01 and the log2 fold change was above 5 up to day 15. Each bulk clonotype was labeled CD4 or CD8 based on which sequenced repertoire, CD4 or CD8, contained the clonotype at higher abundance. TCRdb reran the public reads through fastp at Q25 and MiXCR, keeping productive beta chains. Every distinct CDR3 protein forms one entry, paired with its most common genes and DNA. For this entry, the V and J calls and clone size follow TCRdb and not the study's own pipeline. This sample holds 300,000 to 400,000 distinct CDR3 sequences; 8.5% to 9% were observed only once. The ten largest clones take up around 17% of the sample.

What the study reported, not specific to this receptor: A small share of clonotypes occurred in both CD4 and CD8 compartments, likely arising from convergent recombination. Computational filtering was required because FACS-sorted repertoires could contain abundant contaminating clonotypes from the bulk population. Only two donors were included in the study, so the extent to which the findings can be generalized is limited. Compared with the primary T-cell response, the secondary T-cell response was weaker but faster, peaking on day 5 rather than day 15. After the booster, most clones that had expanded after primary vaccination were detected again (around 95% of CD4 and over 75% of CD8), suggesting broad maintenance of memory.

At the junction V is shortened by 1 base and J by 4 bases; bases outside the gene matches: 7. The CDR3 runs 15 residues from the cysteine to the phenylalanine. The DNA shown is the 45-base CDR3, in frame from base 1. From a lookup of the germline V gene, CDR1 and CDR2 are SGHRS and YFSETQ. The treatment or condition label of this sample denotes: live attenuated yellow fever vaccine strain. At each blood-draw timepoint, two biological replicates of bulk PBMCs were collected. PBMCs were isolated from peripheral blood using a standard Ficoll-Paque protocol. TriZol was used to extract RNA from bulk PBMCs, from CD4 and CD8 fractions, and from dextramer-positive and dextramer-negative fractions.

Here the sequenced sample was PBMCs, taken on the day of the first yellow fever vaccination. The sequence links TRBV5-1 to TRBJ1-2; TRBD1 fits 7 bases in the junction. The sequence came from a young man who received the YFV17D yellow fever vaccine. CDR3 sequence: CASSLRSGGGYGYTF. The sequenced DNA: TGCGCCAGCAGCTTGAGGTCAGGGGGGGGCTATGGCTACACCTTC.